A single T cell receptor (beta chain) is shown here with its context. Its antigen is as yet unknown. This record comes from a study of T-cell memory formation after mild COVID-19. About the study: Across donors, TCR clusters were largely donor specific. Study-level points and caveats: Contracting CD8+ clones were enriched in EMRA, CD4+ mainly in CM and EM. CD4+ bias marked clones expanding day 15 to 37, unlike balanced contracting clones.

The V and J ends lost 5 bases and 4 bases, in that order; junction bases with no gene match: 11. Germline V lookup: CDR1 DFQATT, CDR2 SNEGSKA (reference sequence). This CDR3 comprises 15 residues. 5'RACE primed from the constant segment yielded TCR alpha and TCR beta cDNA libraries bearing sample barcodes and UMIs. Using its own MiXCR run on the 5' RACE reads, TCRdb lists one record per CDR3 protein. The table has some 160,000 distinct CDR3 sequences, roughly 31% seen once; the top ten hold about 11%. Sample: PBMCs or a T cell subset sorted from them (not recorded which). The receptor comes from an adult woman who had mild COVID-19 (a few samples of this study predate the infection). Cell type and time point are not known. The rearrangement links TRBV20-1 to TRBJ1-2, with 9 bases aligning to TRBD1. The chain's CDR3 is CSAPDTGQGVYGYTF. The CDR3 DNA is TGCAGTGCTCCTGATACGGGACAGGGAGTCTATGGCTACACCTTC.